A selection of T cell receptor beta chains follows, all from one sample in a study of cytomegalovirus exposure and HLA in healthy donors. Sequencing used immunoSEQ multiplex PCR; TCRdb keeps in-frame clones, though not all of them. The sample has 100,000 to 150,000 clones; 85% to 95% are singletons. Sequencing was done on a sample of PBMCs. The receptors here all came from a woman aged 18-29 years in good health and CMV-seronegative. The CDR3 runs from the conserved cysteine through the conserved F or W. A D gene is named only where the DNA matches it firmly. The size entry is marked missing in some rows and otherwise reads once, few, many or a size class.

TRBJ2-1 - TRBV27 - CASSLGPPHNEQFF TGTGCCAGCAGTTTGGGGCCACCCCACAATGAGCAGTTCTTC
TRBJ2-1 TRBD2 TRBV19 - CASSFSGPSYNEQFF TGTGCCAGTAGTTTTAGCGGGCCTTCCTACAATGAGCAGTTCTTC
TRBJ1-2 - TRBV4-2 once CASSPKEGWAYGYTF TGTGCCAGCAGCCCAAAAGAGGGTTGGGCCTATGGCTACACCTTC
TRBJ2-7 TRBD2 TRBV4-1 - CASSQGTLAGSYEQYF TGCGCCAGCAGCCAAGGAACGTTAGCGGGAAGCTACGAGCAGTACTTC
TRBJ2-2 TRBD1 TRBV7-3 - CASSNRGANTGELFF TGTGCCAGCAGCAACAGGGGCGCGAACACCGGGGAGCTGTTTTTT
TRBJ2-1 TRBD1 TRBV6-1 - CASRRGQGRNNEQFF TGTGCCAGCAGGAGAGGACAGGGACGTAACAATGAGCAGTTCTTC
TRBJ2-3 TRBD2 TRBV5-1 once CASSFGRLAGDTQYF TGCGCCAGCAGCTTCGGGAGACTAGCGGGAGATACGCAGTATTTT
TRBJ2-3 TRBD2 TRBV7-9 - CASGRTSGPDTQYF TGTGCCAGCGGGCGCACTAGCGGCCCAGATACGCAGTATTTT
TRBJ2-1 - TRBV30 - CAWRRGTPHNEQFF TGTGCCTGGAGGAGGGGGACCCCCCACAATGAGCAGTTCTTC
TRBJ2-7 - TRBV14 few CASSQGLRGLREQYF TGTGCCAGCAGCCAAGGGCTCAGGGGTCTGAGGGAGCAGTACTTC
TRBJ1-5 - TRBV6-5 - CASSPGGITQPQHF TGTGCCAGCAGCCCTGGGGGCATCACTCAGCCCCAGCATTTT
TRBJ2-5 - TRBV19 once CASSPQGGRLETQYF TGTGCCAGTAGTCCACAGGGGGGGCGGCTAGAGACCCAGTACTTC
TRBJ2-7 - TRBV5-4 - CASSLSGLHEQYF TGTGCCAGCAGCTTGTCTGGGCTGCACGAGCAGTACTTC
TRBJ2-3 TRBD2 TRBV28 - CASSLMLASGGKTQYF TGTGCCAGCAGTTTAATGTTGGCTAGCGGGGGGAAAACGCAGTATTTT
TRBJ2-1 - TRBV19 - CASNPTGRSSYNEQFF TGTGCCAGTAACCCGACAGGACGAAGCTCCTACAATGAGCAGTTCTTC
TRBJ2-1 TRBD2 TRBV9 - CASSVGPKLAGGPLSPFF TGTGCCAGCAGCGTAGGTCCCAAACTAGCGGGAGGGCCCTTAAGCCCGTTCTTC
TRBJ2-7 TRBD1 TRBV19 once CASRPTGSLGEQYF TGTGCCAGTAGACCGACAGGGTCCTTGGGGGAGCAGTACTTC
TRBJ1-1 TRBD1 TRBV2 - CASSDRGVNTEAFF TGTGCCAGCAGCGACAGGGGGGTGAACACTGAAGCTTTCTTT
TRBJ2-1 - TRBV27 - CASSLGPLAYNEQFF TGTGCCAGCAGTTTGGGGCCGCTCGCCTACAATGAGCAGTTCTTC
TRBJ1-3 - TRBV6-6 - CASSTFETASGNTIYF TGTGCCAGCAGTACCTTTGAGACAGCCTCTGGAAACACCATATATTTT
TRBJ2-5 - TRBV27 - CASSTGGQETQYF TGTGCCAGCAGTACTGGTGGTCAAGAGACCCAGTACTTC
TRBJ2-7 TRBD2 TRBV30 - CAWSGTSGSEQYF TGTGCCTGGAGCGGCACTAGCGGGAGCGAGCAGTACTTC
TRBJ2-7 TRBD2 TRBV2 - CASSDLAGIYEQYF TGTGCCAGCAGTGATCTAGCGGGGATCTACGAGCAGTACTTC
TRBJ2-1 TRBD1 TRBV7-9 - CASSLARNRGWAYNEQFF TGTGCCAGCAGCTTAGCTAGAAACAGGGGATGGGCCTACAATGAGCAGTTCTTC
TRBJ2-1 TRBD2 TRBV5-1 - CASSWGLAGVNEQFF TGCGCCAGCAGCTGGGGACTAGCGGGAGTCAATGAGCAGTTCTTC
TRBJ1-1 - TRBV28 - CASSLPTGRGTEAFF TGTGCCAGCAGTTTACCAACAGGGAGGGGGACTGAAGCTTTCTTT
TRBJ2-5 TRBD2 TRBV7-2 - CASSLTSGQETQYF TGTGCCAGCAGCCTCACTAGCGGCCAAGAGACCCAGTACTTC
TRBJ2-3 TRBD2 TRBV5-8 - CASSLGTSGTDTQYF TGTGCCAGCAGCTTGGGGACTAGCGGTACAGATACGCAGTATTTT
TRBJ1-1 - TRBV27 - CASSWARNTEAFF TGTGCCAGCAGTTGGGCCAGGAACACTGAAGCTTTCTTT
TRBJ2-7 TRBD1 TRBV27 - CASSLDRGYEQYF TGTGCCAGCAGTTTAGACAGGGGCTACGAGCAGTACTTC
TRBJ1-1 TRBD1 TRBV13 - CASSRGQPANTEAFF TGTGCCAGCAGCAGGGGGCAACCTGCGAACACTGAAGCTTTCTTT
TRBJ1-2 TRBD1 TRBV6-5 - CASSYSPRTGRDGYTF TGTGCCAGCAGTTACTCCCCAAGGACAGGTCGTGATGGCTACACCTTC
TRBJ2-1 TRBD2 TRBV7-3 - CASSPGGSRWQFF TGTGCCAGCAGCCCCGGGGGGTCAAGATGGCAGTTCTTC
TRBJ2-3 TRBD2 TRBV5-1 - CASSFGTSGGTDTQYF TGCGCCAGCAGCTTCGGGACTAGCGGGGGCACAGATACGCAGTATTTT
TRBJ2-4 - TRBV2 - CASSVTVPDIQYF TGTGCCAGCAGTGTTACAGTTCCGGACATTCAGTACTTC
TRBJ2-7 - TRBV5-1 - CASSHGYEQYF TGCGCCAGCAGCCACGGGTACGAGCAGTACTTC
TRBJ2-7 TRBD2 TRBV11-2 - CASSPTSGIAREQYF TGTGCCAGCAGCCCGACTAGCGGGATCGCTCGCGAGCAGTACTTC
TRBJ2-2 - TRBV28 - CASSLSVTGNTGELFF TGTGCCAGCAGTTTATCGGTGACGGGGAACACCGGGGAGCTGTTTTTT
TRBJ2-7 - TRBV19 - CASSSRESREQYF TGTGCCAGTAGTTCCAGGGAATCGCGCGAGCAGTACTTC
TRBJ1-3 - TRBV7-2 - CASSFNRVAGNTIYF TGTGCCAGCAGCTTCAACAGGGTTGCTGGAAACACCATATATTTT
TRBJ2-3 - TRBV7-3 - CASSSGLRELDTQYF TGTGCCAGCAGCTCCGGACTCCGAGAACTTGATACGCAGTATTTT
TRBJ2-7 TRBD2 TRBV28 - CASSSGGEQYF TGTGCCAGCAGTAGCGGGGGGGAGCAGTACTTC
TRBJ2-3 TRBD2 TRBV9 - CASSTGTSGTDTQYF TGTGCCAGCAGCACAGGGACTAGCGGAACAGATACGCAGTATTTT
TRBJ1-5 - TRBV5-6 - CASSLGVSNQPQHF TGTGCCAGCAGCTTAGGGGTGAGCAATCAGCCCCAGCATTTT
TRBJ1-1 - TRBV5-4 - CASSLPTVLNTEAFF TGTGCCAGCAGCCTACCGACAGTGTTGAACACTGAAGCTTTCTTT
TRBJ1-2 TRBD1 TRBV6-1 - CASSGTGGSMGYTF TGTGCCAGCAGCGGGACAGGGGGGTCTATGGGCTACACCTTC
TRBJ1-2 TRBD1 TRBV5-6 - CASSWDRDGYTF TGTGCCAGCAGCTGGGACAGGGACGGCTACACCTTC
TRBJ2-7 TRBD1 TRBV5-6 - CASSLLDRFSYEQYF TGTGCCAGCAGCTTGTTGGACAGGTTTTCCTACGAGCAGTACTTC
TRBJ1-2 - TRBV4-2 - CASSQDRGASYGYTF TGTGCCAGCAGCCAAGATCGGGGGGCAAGCTATGGCTACACCTTC
TRBJ2-2 TRBD1 TRBV30 - CAHDRGISTGELFF TGTGCTCACGACAGGGGGATTAGCACCGGGGAGCTGTTTTTT
TRBJ1-5 TRBD1 TRBV27 - CASSFSGTGAQEPQHF TGTGCCAGCAGTTTTTCGGGGACAGGGGCGCAAGAGCCCCAGCATTTT
TRBJ1-2 - TRBV9 - CASSAQRQGGGYTF TGTGCCAGCAGCGCCCAGCGCCAGGGTGGTGGCTACACCTTC
TRBJ2-1 - TRBV9 - CASSASGLTEQFF TGTGCCAGCAGCGCATCAGGGCTCACTGAGCAGTTCTTC